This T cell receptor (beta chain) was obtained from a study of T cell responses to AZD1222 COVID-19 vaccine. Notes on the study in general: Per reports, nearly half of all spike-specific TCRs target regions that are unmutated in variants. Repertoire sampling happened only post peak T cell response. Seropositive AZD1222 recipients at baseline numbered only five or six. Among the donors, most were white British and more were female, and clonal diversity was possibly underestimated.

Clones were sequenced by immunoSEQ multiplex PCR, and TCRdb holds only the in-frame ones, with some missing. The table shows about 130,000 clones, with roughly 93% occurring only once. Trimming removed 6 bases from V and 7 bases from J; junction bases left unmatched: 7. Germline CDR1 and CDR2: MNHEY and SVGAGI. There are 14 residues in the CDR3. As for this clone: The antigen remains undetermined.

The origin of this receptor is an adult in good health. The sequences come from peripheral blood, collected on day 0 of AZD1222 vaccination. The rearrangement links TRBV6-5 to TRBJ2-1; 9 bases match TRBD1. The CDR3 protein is CASRGTGRLNEQFF. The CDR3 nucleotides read TGTGCCAGCAGAGGGACAGGGAGGCTGAATGAGCAGTTCTTC.